This note documents a single T cell receptor (beta chain) sequence. The data derive from a study of blood T cell repertoires in COVID-19. Study overall: Sources were T cells, B-cell-depleted T cells, or PBMCs; the material itself was cDNA or gDNA.

Data came from immunoSEQ multiplex PCR; TCRdb stores just in-frame clones and leaves some out. The sample carries tens of thousands of clones, 70% to 80% recorded once. Deletions cut 7 bases from V and 4 bases from J, with 7 bases between. From germline, CDR1 is MDHEN and CDR2 SYDVKM. The CDR3 has 11 residues. The chain employs TRBV28 and TRBJ1-1; D is undetermined. The sequence was collected from a man aged 55-75 years with active or convalescent COVID-19. Source material: peripheral blood. The DNA for the CDR3 is TGTGCCAGCAAAAAGAGCACTGAAGCTTTCTTT. Translation gives CASKKSTEAFF.